The clone carrying this T cell receptor beta chain was seen repeatedly, ten times or more. Its specificity is not known. The V gene end was trimmed by 7 bases and the J gene end by 5 bases; junction bases not matched to a gene: 6. CDR1 is SGHTA and CDR2 is FQGNSA in the germline V gene. There are 13 residues in the CDR3. The data derive from a study of T cells in Graves' hyperthyroidism and ophthalmopathy. Study results and caveats: Among thyroid clonotypes expanded above 0.001, most also appeared in blood.

Graves' hyperthyroidism showing no ophthalmopathy progression within 18 months was considered stable. Hyperthyroidism in the patients, aged 18 to 65, was newly diagnosed and under 2 months in duration. What was amplified from RNA transcripts were TCR beta CDR3 regions. Researchers ran a first-round RT-PCR on the TCR CDR3 using the HTBI primer set. MiXCR, applied by TCRdb to the multiplex PCR reads, yields one record per CDR3 protein. The sample shows roughly 710,000 distinct CDR3 sequences, 35% of them seen only once. The sequenced sample consisted of blood. The J gene is TRBJ2-5, the V gene TRBV7-2; 8 bases align to TRBD1. This clonotype was obtained from a woman between 40 and 50 years old with Graves' hyperthyroidism. For the CDR3, the DNA is TGTGCCAGCAACTACAGGGGGACGGAGACCCAGTACTTC. Protein sequence: CASNYRGTETQYF.